The 26 T cell receptor beta chains reported below all come from one sample, sequenced in a study of molecular identifiers for immune sequencing clone quantification. TCRdb re-called the PCR reads with MiXCR, one entry per CDR3 protein. Here the sample spans more than 250,000 distinct CDR3 sequences, about 21% being singletons. What was sequenced was naive CD8+ T cells from blood, with Jurkat cell RNA spiked in. The subset here: FACS-sorted CD8+CD4-CCR7+CD45RA+ naive T cells. The receptors were gathered from a human donor in good health. Some libraries in this study had Jurkat cell RNA spiked in.

This sequence joins TRBV30 and TRBJ1-1; maybe TRBD1 (6 bases). The CDR3 extends over 16 amino acids. The germline CDR1 and CDR2 sequences are GTSNPN and SVGIG (reference sequence). Trimming cost V 4 bases and J 6 bases, with 24 bases left between them. Here the CDR3 reads CAWNPPPRGGYAEAFF. CDR3 DNA: TGTGCCTGGAATCCCCCCCCGAGGGGGGGATACGCTGAAGCTTTCTTT.

This clonotype was seen at least ten times. The genes are TRBV29-1 and TRBJ1-2, with unresolved D. Germline CDR1 and CDR2: SQVTM and ANQGSEA. The CDR3 is 14 residues long. The V end lost 0 bases, the J end lost 4 bases, and 12 bases lay between the germline ends. The CDR3 coding sequence is TGCAGCGTTGAAGATCTCTTAATAATCTATGGCTACACCTTC. This sequence encodes CSVEDLLIIYGYTF.

In its sample, this clonotype was seen many times. This chain joins TRBV7-9 and TRBJ2-7; 9 nucleotides align to TRBD1. V lost 3 bases and J lost 4; bases outside the gene matches: 1. Germline values: CDR1 SEHNR, CDR2 FQNEAQ (reference sequence). The CDR3 is made up of 13 amino acids. The CDR3 reads CASSFDRGYEQYF. In DNA, the CDR3 is TGTGCCAGCAGCTTCGACAGGGGGTACGAGCAGTACTTC.

Many counts were recorded for this clonotype. The chain uses TRBV4-1 and TRBJ2-2; maybe TRBD1 (5 bases). V was shortened by 4 bases and J by 5 bases, with 11 bases between the two germline ends. CDR3 length: 14 residues. Germline V gene data show CDR1 as MGHRA and CDR2 as YSYEKL. CDR3 amino acids: CASSLTQGTGELFF. CDR3 nucleotides: TGCGCCAGCAGCCTAACCCAGGGAACCGGGGAGCTGTTTTTT.

This clonotype was recorded a few times. V and J are TRBV4-3 and TRBJ1-1; D gene unclear. The ends were cut back, 0 bases at V and 2 bases at J, with 19 bases in the middle. Looked up from germline, CDR1 is LGHNA and CDR2 is YSLEER. The CDR3 is 18 amino acids. The CDR3 sequence is CASSQDQSKITDNTEAFF. The CDR3 coding sequence is TGCGCCAGCAGCCAAGATCAATCTAAGATAACAGATAACACTGAAGCTTTCTTT.

Many counts were recorded for this clonotype. The CDR3: CASSSQVGNTIYF. DNA for the CDR3: TGTGCCAGCAGTTCCCAAGTTGGAAACACCATATATTTT. This sequence joins TRBV28 and TRBJ1-3, with D uncertain. Trimming pared 4 bases from V and 3 bases from J, leaving 7 bases between. In germline, CDR1 is MDHEN, CDR2 SYDVKM. This CDR3 region has 13 residues.

In this sample, this clonotype turned up many times. The chain carries TRBV13 and TRBJ2-6; no clear D. CDR1 is PRHDT and CDR2 is FYEKMQ in the germline V gene (reference sequence). This CDR3 has 17 amino acids. Trimming shortened V by 5 bases and J by 0 bases, and 14 bases separated the two germline ends. The CDR3 nucleotides are TGTGCCAGCAGCCCGTACTATTGGACCTCTGGGGCCAACGTCCTGACTTTC. Translation gives CASSPYYWTSGANVLTF.

Comment on this clonotype: A read error may explain this, as a much larger clone is one base away. The rearrangement uses TRBV20-1 and TRBJ2-1, with no clear D. Germline V gene data show CDR1 as DFQATT and CDR2 as SNEGSKA (reference sequence). V was shortened by 5 bases and J by 6 bases, with 17 bases between the two germline ends. The CDR3 runs 14 residues. CDR3 sequence reads: CSAGVSEVGNEQFF. In nucleotides, the CDR3 is TGCAGTGCTGGAGTCAGTGAAGTAGGCAATGAGCAGTTCTTC.

As to this clonotype: A read error may account for a junction end that differs from germline. The chain recombines TRBV12-3 or TRBV12-4 with TRBJ2-7; 9 bases agree with TRBD2. The CDR3 is made up of 15 amino acids. For the CDR3, the DNA is TGTGCCAGCAGTTTTGTCCTAGCGGGGACCTACGAGCAGTGCTTC. This encodes CASSFVLAGTYEQCF.

This clonotype was seen repeatedly, ten times or more. This chain links TRBV7-9 with TRBJ2-2, with a possible D match to TRBD1 (6 bases). Per the germline V gene, CDR1 is SEHNR and CDR2 is FQNEAQ (reference sequence). V lost 3 bases to trimming and J lost 9 bases, with 14 bases between them. CDR3 length equals 14 residues. In DNA form, the CDR3 reads TGTGCCAGCAGCTTCCGGGACAACTCCTGGGAGCTGTTTTTT. Translation: CASSFRDNSWELFF. The variable domain in full, with the rest retrieved from reference TRBV7-9 and TRBJ2-2, is DTGVSQNPRHKITKRGQNVTFRCDPISEHNRLYWYRQTLGQGPEFLTYFQNEAQLEKSRLLSDRFSAERPKGSFSTLEIQRTEQGDSAMYLCASSFRDNSWELFFGEGSRLTVL.

To note about this clonotype: One base away lies a much larger clone, so this may be a sequencing read error. CDR3 sequence reads: CASSLEEPSGKLFF. CDR3 DNA: TGCGCCAGCAGCTTGGAGGAGCCGAGTGGAAAACTGTTTTTT. The J gene is TRBJ1-4, the V gene TRBV5-1; no definite D call. Between the trimmed V and J ends, which lost 0 bases and 10 bases, there was a span of 13 bases. The germline gives CDR1 SGHRS, CDR2 YFSETQ. CDR3 size: 14 residues.

V usage is TRBV2 and J usage is TRBJ1-4; a possible D gene is TRBD1 (5 bases). The CDR3 spans 15 residues. The V gene lost 2 bases and the J gene lost 7 bases, with 14 bases spanning the gap. Germline values: CDR1 SNHLY, CDR2 FYNNEI. In DNA form, the CDR3 reads TGTGCCAGCAGTGAAAAGACAGCTCTAACTGAAAAACTGTTTTTT. It yields the protein CASSEKTALTEKLFF.

This clonotype occurred a few times. The CDR3 DNA follows: TGTGCCAGCAACCCCCTAGCGAGGCCTTACAATGAGCAGTTCTTC. This encodes CASNPLARPYNEQFF. The chain uses TRBV6-2 or TRBV6-3 and TRBJ2-1; D is perhaps TRBD2 (6 bases). CDR1 and CDR2 from the germline V gene are MNHEY and SVGEGT. V lost 7 bases and J lost 4, with 17 bases in between. This CDR3 contains 15 residues.

This clonotype has just a few counts. The gene calls are TRBV4-3 and TRBJ2-7; TRBD2 aligns across 9 bases. The CDR3 contains 16 residues. V shed 0 bases and J 1 base; nucleotides not matched to a gene: 4. Germline assignment: CDR1 LGHNA and CDR2 YSLEER. The CDR3 loop is CASSQEWLAGSYEQYF. The CDR3 coding sequence is TGCGCCAGCAGCCAAGAATGGCTAGCGGGATCCTACGAGCAGTACTTC.

Points on this clonotype: A much larger clone lies one base from this, so it may be a read error. The rearrangement uses TRBV30 and TRBJ1-2; 10 bases map to TRBD1. Germline V CDR1 and CDR2: GTSNPN, SVGIG (reference sequence). V lost 4 bases to trimming and J lost 7 bases; unmatched junction nucleotides: 12. The CDR3 is 15 amino acids. The CDR3: CAWIQTDRGRVGYTF. CDR3 DNA: TGTGCCTGGATACAAACCGACAGGGGGCGCGTTGGCTACACCTTC.

As to this clonotype: At one of its ends the junction is not consistent with the germline gene, which may arise from a read error. The rearrangement joins TRBV27 to TRBJ1-4; possibly TRBD1 for D (5 bases). CDR3 length: 18 amino acids. CDR1 MNHEY and CDR2 SMNVEV come from the germline V gene (reference sequence). CDR3 residues: CASSLSSGTIPFGEKPFF. CDR3 coding DNA: TGTGCCAGCAGTTTATCGAGTGGGACGATCCCCTTCGGAGAAAAACCGTTTTTT.

The V call is TRBV20-1, the J call TRBJ1-3, with TRBD1 matching over 7 bases. Germline V CDR1 and CDR2: DFQATT, SNEGSKA (reference sequence). The CDR3 runs to 18 residues. Trimming cost V 6 bases and J 2 bases; bases outside gene matches: 19. The CDR3 sequence is CSAVSGTDTHVPGNTIYF. CDR3 in DNA: TGCAGTGCAGTAAGCGGGACAGACACACATGTCCCTGGAAACACCATATATTTT.

This clonotype was observed at least ten times. This chain connects TRBV5-6 to TRBJ2-1; unclear D gene. The CDR3 sequence is 14 residues long. The germline V and J ends were trimmed by 6 bases and 1 base, with 11 bases remaining between them. The germline V gene has CDR1 SGHDT and CDR2 YYEEEE. The CDR3 sequence is CASTRATSYNEQFF. CDR3 DNA: TGTGCCAGCACCCGTGCGACTTCCTACAATGAGCAGTTCTTC.

This clonotype was seen a handful of times. The CDR3 DNA reads as TGTGCCAGCAGCTTAAGAGGGGTTTACGAGCAGTACTTC. Translated, it gives CASSLRGVYEQYF. This chain links TRBV13 with TRBJ2-7, with D possibly called TRBD1 or TRBD2 (5 bases each). The CDR3 covers 13 residues. Between the trimmed V and J ends, which lost 2 bases and 4 bases, there was a span of 9 bases. Germline V CDR1 and CDR2: PRHDT, FYEKMQ (reference sequence).

This clonotype was recorded at least ten times. The CDR3 loop reads CSVAGGQGPTDTQYF. The CDR3 DNA follows: TGCAGCGTTGCTGGCGGACAGGGGCCCACAGATACGCAGTATTTT. The chain joins TRBV29-1 to TRBJ2-3, with TRBD1 matching over 9 bases. The ends lost 4 bases at V and 2 bases at J; junction bases unmatched: 7. The CDR3 spans 15 residues. Germline assignment: CDR1 SQVTM and CDR2 ANQGSEA.

This clonotype turned up a few times. The V gene is TRBV7-2, the J gene TRBJ2-1; a weak D match, TRBD1 (5 bases). The CDR3 consists of 14 residues. Trimming left V 0 bases short and J 3 bases short, with 6 bases between. Germline V gives CDR1 SGHTA, CDR2 FQGNSA. The CDR3 sequence: CASSLAGVYNEQFF. The CDR3 DNA reads as TGTGCCAGCAGCTTAGCAGGGGTCTACAATGAGCAGTTCTTC.

This clonotype was seen repeatedly, ten times or more. The chain joins TRBV7-2 to TRBJ2-3, with a possible D match to TRBD1 (8 bases). Germline-derived CDR1 and CDR2 are SGHTA and FQGNSA. V lost 5 bases and J lost 4, with 16 bases in between. The length of the CDR3 is 15 residues. For the CDR3, the DNA is TGTGCCAGCAGCCCAGGGGGCGGGAGTGCAGATACGCAGTATTTT. Amino acids: CASSPGGGSADTQYF. The whole variable domain, filled in from reference TRBV7-2 and TRBJ2-3, reads GAGVSQSPSNKVTEKGKDVELRCDPISGHTALYWYRQSLGQGLEFLIYFQGNSAPDKSGLPSDRFSAERTGGSVSTLTIQRTQQEDSAVYLCASSPGGGSADTQYFGPGTRLTVL.

This clonotype was seen more than once but under ten times. The chain has TRBV7-6 and TRBJ2-7, with D possibly being TRBD1 (7 bases). V dropped 5 bases and J dropped 5 bases, with 16 bases sitting between them. This CDR3 contains 14 residues. Looked up from germline, CDR1 is SGHVS and CDR2 is FNYEAQ. In nucleotides, the CDR3 is TGTGCCAGCAGCCCATATGGAGGGGGCGACGAGCAGTACTTC. It yields the protein CASSPYGGGDEQYF.

On this clonotype: A much larger clone differs by one base, so this may be a read error. This chain joins TRBV6-6 and TRBJ1-2; D is undetermined. Germline loops: CDR1 MNHNY, CDR2 SVGAGI (reference sequence). The CDR3 contains 16 residues. In DNA, the CDR3 is TGTGCCAGCGGTTACCCCGGCCAGCTATCCAACTATGGCTACACCTTC. Translation: CASGYPGQLSNYGYTF.

This clonotype was observed many times. The chain combines TRBV27 with TRBJ1-5; maybe TRBD1 (6 bases). The CDR3 sequence is 14 residues long. Germline loops: CDR1 MNHEY, CDR2 SMNVEV (reference sequence). The V end lost 5 bases, the J end lost 7 bases, and 15 bases lay between the germline ends. CDR3 DNA sequence: TGTGCCAGCAGTCCAACGGGGGCGCGGCAGCCCCAGCATTTT. Translating it yields CASSPTGARQPQHF.

This clonotype occurred many times. The chain has TRBV6-6 and TRBJ2-5; D is perhaps TRBD1 (6 bases). CDR3 length: 16 amino acids. V was pared by 0 bases and J by 1 base, with 12 bases between. Looked up from germline, CDR1 is MNHNY and CDR2 is SVGAGI (reference sequence). The CDR3 is CASSYSMGTRQETQYF. The DNA for the CDR3 is TGTGCCAGCAGTTACTCCATGGGGACACGCCAAGAGACCCAGTACTTC.